Below, 22 T cell receptor beta chains from the same sample are listed, as sequenced in a study of blood T cells in healthy people across ages. The authors ran a second PCR of about 7 to 11 cycles using a sample-barcoded 5' primer and a J-beta primer mix. TCRdb itself ran the 5' RACE reads through MiXCR, one entry per CDR3 protein. Here the sample spans 950,000 to 1,200,000 distinct CDR3 sequences, less than 45% being singletons. The sample comprised blood. The receptors were gathered from a young man in good health.

This sequence joins TRBV4-2 and TRBJ1-1; no definite D call. The CDR3 loop spans 12 amino acids. Germline CDR1 is LGHNA and CDR2 is YNFKEQ. V was shortened by 3 bases and J by 8 bases, with 10 bases between the two germline ends. CDR3 DNA sequence: TGTGCCAGCAGCCATAATCGGGCCGAAGCTTTCTTT. It is translated as CASSHNRAEAFF.

This clonotype was detected many times. CDR3 bases: TGCAGTGCTAGTCCCCTGGATTTTGGCACAGATACGCAGTATTTT. This sequence encodes CSASPLDFGTDTQYF. The chain couples TRBV20-1 to TRBJ2-3; D not certain. Looked up from germline, CDR1 is DFQATT and CDR2 is SNEGSKA (reference sequence). The CDR3 spans 15 residues. The V gene lost 3 bases and the J gene lost 1 base, with 14 bases spanning the gap.

The chain employs TRBV20-1 and TRBJ2-1; 7 bases match TRBD2. CDR3 size: 14 residues. Germline CDR1 reads DFQATT; CDR2 reads SNEGSKA (reference sequence). The J segment lost 4 bases and the V segment lost 5 bases, leaving 8 bases of the junction unmatched. The CDR3 region is CSAQGGTYYNEQFF. The DNA of the CDR3 is TGCAGTGCTCAGGGAGGGACCTATTACAATGAGCAGTTCTTC.

A single count supports this clonotype. The rearrangement uses TRBV10-3 and TRBJ2-1; 9 bases agree with TRBD1. The CDR3 consists of 15 residues. Trimming at V came to 8 bases and at J to 6 bases, leaving 11 bases not matched to a gene. CDR1 ENHRY and CDR2 SYGVKD come from the germline V gene. CDR3 residues: CAIAKRLGQGNEQFF. As DNA, the CDR3 is TGTGCCATCGCCAAACGCCTGGGACAGGGCAATGAGCAGTTCTTC.

This clonotype was seen more than once but under ten times. The V and J genes are TRBV25-1 and TRBJ1-2; no firm D call. Trimming shortened V by 3 bases and J by 0 bases, and 8 bases separated the two germline ends. The CDR3 runs 14 residues. Germline V lookup: CDR1 MGHDK, CDR2 SYGVNS. CDR3 protein: CASSDPVSNYGYTF. The CDR3 DNA sequence: TGTGCCAGCAGTGACCCCGTTTCTAACTATGGCTACACCTTC.

This clonotype was picked up a small number of times. V and J are TRBV3-1 and TRBJ2-5; D not certain. The CDR3 sequence is 13 residues long. V was clipped by 4 bases and J by 4 bases, with 10 bases between them. Germline-derived CDR1 and CDR2 are LGHDT and YNNKEL (reference sequence). This chain's CDR3 is CASSPNPGETQYF. In DNA, the CDR3 is TGTGCCAGCAGCCCTAACCCCGGAGAGACCCAGTACTTC.

The gene calls are TRBV9 and TRBJ2-4; TRBD2 matches 11 bases. The germline gives CDR1 SGDLS, CDR2 YYNGEE. V was clipped by 3 bases and J by 3 bases; unmatched bases: 8. The CDR3 runs 17 residues. The CDR3 DNA is TGTGCCAGCAGCGCCACTACTAGCGGGGGAAACAAAAACATTCAGTACTTC. Its translation is CASSATTSGGNKNIQYF.

This clonotype appeared a single time. This sequence joins TRBV9 and TRBJ1-1; D gene uncertain. The V gene's germline CDR1 is SGDLS and CDR2 YYNGEE. The length of the CDR3 is 12 residues. Deletions cut 1 base from V and 5 bases from J, with 6 bases between. The CDR3 region has the DNA TGTGCCAGCAGCGTAAGAAATACTGAAGCTTTCTTT. This translates into CASSVRNTEAFF.

V and J are TRBV6-6 and TRBJ2-1; possibly TRBD1 for D (6 bases). CDR1 is MNHNY and CDR2 is SVGAGI in the germline V gene (reference sequence). Trimming took off 0 bases at V and 1 base at J, with 10 bases between the two ends. The CDR3 is 16 amino acids. The CDR3 bases are TGTGCCAGCAGTTACTCTTGGGGGCGATCCTACAATGAGCAGTTCTTC. Its protein product is CASSYSWGRSYNEQFF.

This clonotype was counted ten times or more. The rearrangement links TRBV20-1 to TRBJ2-3; D gene unclear. The CDR3 loop spans 13 amino acids. Trimming pared 6 bases from V and 2 bases from J, leaving 12 bases between. The V gene's germline CDR1 is DFQATT and CDR2 SNEGSKA (reference sequence). CDR3 in DNA: TGCAGTGCGAGGCAGTCGAACACAGATACGCAGTATTTT. It is translated as CSARQSNTDTQYF.

The chain joins TRBV27 to TRBJ2-1; D not certain. With 1 base removed from V and 0 bases from J, the gap between germline ends came to 10 bases. The CDR3 consists of 16 residues. The germline gives CDR1 MNHEY, CDR2 SMNVEV (reference sequence). The CDR3, as DNA: TGTGCCAGCAGTTTATTACCGGTGAGCTCCTACAATGAGCAGTTCTTC. This codes for CASSLLPVSSYNEQFF.

This clonotype occurred many times. V is TRBV4-1 and J is TRBJ2-2, with D tentatively TRBD1 (6 bases). The CDR3 is 14 residues long. Per the germline V gene, CDR1 is MGHRA and CDR2 is YSYEKL. V lost 4 bases, J lost 6 bases, and 12 bases lay in between. The CDR3 here is CASSLESGAGELFF. As DNA, the CDR3 is TGCGCCAGCAGCCTAGAATCAGGGGCCGGGGAGCTGTTTTTT.

This sequence joins TRBV29-1 and TRBJ1-1; 8 positions match TRBD1. This CDR3 has 13 residues. J was trimmed by 1 base and V by 4 bases; bases with no gene match: 2. The germline CDR1 and CDR2 sequences are SQVTM and ANQGSEA. CDR3 DNA: TGCAGCGTTGGAGGACAGGGGAACACTGAAGCTTTCTTT. It yields the protein CSVGGQGNTEAFF.

This clonotype appeared many times. One end of the junction varies from germline; a read error may be responsible. The gene calls are TRBV5-1 and TRBJ2-1; 13 bases align to TRBD2. The germline V gene encodes CDR1 SGHRS and CDR2 YFSETQ. The CDR3 consists of 15 residues. Here the CDR3 reads CASSLTSGGANEQFF. DNA of the CDR3: TGTGCCAGCAGCCTAACTAGCGGGGGGGCCAATGAGCAGTTCTTC.

The chain joins TRBV7-8 to TRBJ1-1, with unresolved D. The CDR3 has 13 amino acids. Germline V lookup: CDR1 SGHVS, CDR2 FQNEAQ. Trimming took off 1 base at V and 7 bases at J, with 10 bases between the two ends. CDR3 in DNA: TGTGCCAGCAGCTTAGATGGGAATGGTGAAGCTTTCTTT. It codes for CASSLDGNGEAFF.

This clonotype showed up many times. V and J are TRBV7-2 and TRBJ2-3, with a possible D match to TRBD1 (6 bases). Germline V gene sequence: CDR1 SGHTA, CDR2 FQGNSA. The CDR3 has 13 amino acids. V shed 5 bases and J shed 6 bases, with 12 bases lying between them. As DNA, the CDR3 is TGTGCCAGCAGCCGGACAGTGGTTGATACGCAGTATTTT. As protein: CASSRTVVDTQYF. The full variable domain, its missing parts supplied by reference TRBV7-2 and TRBJ2-3, is GAGVSQSPSNKVTEKGKDVELRCDPISGHTALYWYRQSLGQGLEFLIYFQGNSAPDKSGLPSDRFSAERTGGSVSTLTIQRTQQEDSAVYLCASSRTVVDTQYFGPGTRLTVL.

This chain uses TRBV12-3 or TRBV12-4 with TRBJ2-3, with TRBD2 identical over 7 bases. With 6 bases clipped from V and 3 bases from J, the junction kept 6 bases outside the gene matches. The CDR3 extends over 14 amino acids. Here the CDR3 reads CASRRTRRTDTQYF. In DNA form, the CDR3 reads TGTGCCAGCAGACGGACTAGGAGAACAGATACGCAGTATTTT.

Notes on this clonotype: A much more abundant neighbour one base away suggests this may be a read error. The chain is built from TRBV7-3 and TRBJ2-1, with 7 positions matching TRBD2. The germline V gene encodes CDR1 SGHTA and CDR2 FQGTGA. The length of the CDR3 is 14 residues. The J segment lost 1 base and the V segment lost 4 bases, leaving 1 base of the junction unmatched. The CDR3 sequence: CASSCGGSYNEQFF. The CDR3 coding sequence is TGTGCCAGCAGCTGCGGGGGATCCTACAATGAGCAGTTCTTC. Full variable domain (outside the CDR3, taken from reference TRBV7-3 and TRBJ2-1): GAGVSQTPSNKVTEKGKYVELRCDPISGHTALYWYRQSLGQGPEFLIYFQGTGAADDSGLPNDRFFAVRPEGSVSTLKIQRTERGDSAVYLCASSCGGSYNEQFFGPGTRLTVL.

This CDR3 reads CATSDLCMSNQPQHF. Written as DNA, the CDR3 is TGTGCCACCAGTGATTTATGCATGAGCAATCAGCCCCAGCATTTT. The gene calls are TRBV24-1 and TRBJ1-5; D is unclear. Per germline, CDR1 KGHDR and CDR2 SFDVKD. The CDR3 is 15 amino acids. V lost 1 base, J lost 1 base, and 7 bases lay in between.

This clonotype was counted between two and nine times. The rearrangement joins TRBV28 to TRBJ2-5; D is perhaps TRBD1 (5 bases). Germline CDR1 is MDHEN and CDR2 is SYDVKM. Trimming left V 1 base short and J 3 bases short, with 12 bases between. The CDR3 is made up of 15 amino acids. Written as DNA, the CDR3 is TGTGCCAGCAGTTTATTCGGCAGGGCAGAAGAGACCCAGTACTTC. Its translation is CASSLFGRAEETQYF.

The count of this clonotype is one. The chain carries TRBV7-9 and TRBJ2-7, with unresolved D. There are 17 residues in the CDR3. Germline V gives CDR1 SEHNR, CDR2 FQNEAQ (reference sequence). V was pared by 0 bases and J by 3 bases, with 18 bases between. CDR3 in DNA: TGTGCCAGCAGCTTAGCGAGTGGAGATCCCCTCCTCTACGAGCAGTACTTC. Protein sequence: CASSLASGDPLLYEQYF. Supplemented by reference TRBV7-9 and TRBJ2-7, the full variable domain reads DTGVSQNPRHKITKRGQNVTFRCDPISEHNRLYWYRQTLGQGPEFLTYFQNEAQLEKSRLLSDRFSAERPKGSFSTLEIQRTEQGDSAMYLCASSLASGDPLLYEQYFGPGTRLTVT.

The chain is built from TRBV25-1 and TRBJ2-3, with no clear D. CDR3 length: 13 residues. The V and J ends lost 0 bases and 1 base respectively, with 2 bases between them. Germline V gene lookup returns CDR1 MGHDK and CDR2 SYGVNS. CDR3 bases: TGTGCCAGCAGTGAATATCGCACAGATACGCAGTATTTT. Amino acid sequence: CASSEYRTDTQYF.